Below, 14 T cell receptor beta chains from the same sample are listed, as sequenced in a study of T cells expressing NK-cell markers. Reprocessing the 5' RACE reads, TCRdb reports a single entry for every CDR3 protein and omits DNA. The specimen's table records under 600,000 distinct CDR3 sequences. Sequencing was carried out using blood T cells: a sorted CD56 or NKG2C T cell subset, CD4+ or CD8+ T cells, or bulk PBMC T cells (not recorded which). The source is a woman between 45 and 65 years old in good health.

The genes are TRBV10-3 and TRBJ2-1. The germline V gene has CDR1 ENHRY and CDR2 SYGVKD. The CDR3 consists of 12 residues. CDR3 in amino acids: CAISAQGGEQFF.

The chain employs TRBV11-3 and TRBJ1-1. The CDR3 is 14 residues long. Germline V gene lookup returns CDR1 SGHNT and CDR2 YENEEA. CDR3 loop: CASSLDPGRVPAFF. The variable domain in full, completed from reference TRBV11-3 and TRBJ1-1, reads EAGVVQSPRYKIIEKKQPVAFWCNPISGHNTLYWYLQNLGQGPELLIRYENEEAVDDSQLPKDRFSAERLKGVDSTLKIQPAELGDSAVYLCASSLDPGRVPAFFGQGTRLTVV.

V gene TRBV6-1 combines with J gene TRBJ2-5; TCRdb gives TRBD2 as the D gene, but with no DNA this cannot be confirmed. The CDR3 spans 16 residues. Germline CDR1 reads MNHNS; CDR2 reads SASEGT. This CDR3 is CASSPPLGSKQETQYF.

The rearrangement links TRBV13 to TRBJ1-2; TCRdb's D call of TRBD1 is untestable without DNA. Per germline, CDR1 PRHDT and CDR2 FYEKMQ (reference sequence). The CDR3 length is 12 residues. CDR3 protein: CATSDRGYGYTF. The whole variable domain, remainder taken from reference TRBV13 and TRBJ1-2, is AAGVIQSPRHLIKEKRETATLKCYPIPRHDTVYWYQQGPGQDPQFLISFYEKMQSDKGSIPDRFSAQQFSDYHSELNMSSLELGDSALYFCATSDRGYGYTFGSGTRLTVV.

This chain joins TRBV12-3 or TRBV12-4 and TRBJ2-1; lacking DNA, the TRBD1 call made by TCRdb goes unchecked. The CDR3 has 15 residues. CDR3 loop: CASRTGTGKIHEQFF.

CDR3 in amino acids: CASSFGGSAVYF. The chain is built from TRBV27 and TRBJ2-3; the TCRdb call, TRBD2, lacks DNA for checking. The CDR3 sequence is 12 residues long. Germline V gene sequence: CDR1 MNHEY, CDR2 SMNVEV (reference sequence).

The chain has TRBV12-3 or TRBV12-4 and TRBJ2-1; no DNA is available, so the TRBD1 call from TCRdb remains unchecked. CDR3 size: 16 residues. The CDR3 loop is CASSPTGTQAYNEQFF.

This chain connects TRBV5-1 to TRBJ2-1; TCRdb calls TRBD1, which cannot be checked without DNA. CDR3 length: 16 amino acids. Germline assignment: CDR1 SGHRS and CDR2 YFSETQ. CDR3 sequence reads: CASSLDGAPTYNEQFF.

The chain joins TRBV20-1 to TRBJ1-1; the D gene TCRdb calls, TRBD1, cannot be checked with no DNA. CDR3 length: 13 amino acids. Per the germline V gene, CDR1 is DFQATT and CDR2 is SNEGSKA (reference sequence). The CDR3 reads CSVGDRDITEAFF.

V and J are TRBV5-1 and TRBJ1-1. Germline V CDR1 and CDR2: SGHRS, YFSETQ. The CDR3 loop spans 13 amino acids. The CDR3 here is CASSLGPGPRAFF.

This chain uses TRBV14 with TRBJ2-2; TCRdb selects TRBD1, and the lack of DNA leaves this call unchecked. Germline lookup yields CDR1 SGHDN and CDR2 FVKESK. There are 15 residues in the CDR3. CDR3 residues: CASSQTRGSTGELFF.

The chain couples TRBV27 to TRBJ1-4. CDR1 and CDR2 from the germline V gene are MNHEY and SMNVEV (reference sequence). This CDR3 is 15 amino acids long. CDR3 amino acids: CASRAGGATNEKLFF.

CDR3 loop: CASSPRTGDRNYGYTF. The chain is built from TRBV7-9 and TRBJ1-2; the D call from TCRdb, TRBD1, cannot be confirmed without DNA. The CDR3 loop spans 16 amino acids. Germline V gene lookup returns CDR1 SEHNR and CDR2 FQNEAQ (reference sequence).

This chain connects TRBV12-3 or TRBV12-4 to TRBJ2-7; TCRdb's D gene call, TRBD2, goes unchecked for lack of DNA. The CDR3 is made up of 16 amino acids. The chain's CDR3 is CASSPYRRLAIYEQYF.